A selection of T cell receptor beta chains follows, all from one sample in a study of cytomegalovirus exposure and HLA in healthy donors. Sequencing used immunoSEQ multiplex PCR; TCRdb keeps in-frame clones, though not all of them. There are approximately 93,000 clones in the sample; 75% to 85% occur only once, and roughly 3.8% lies in the top ten. The sequenced material came from PBMCs. The receptors here all came from a woman aged 40 to 55 in good health and CMV-seronegative. CDR3s include the opening cysteine and the closing phenylalanine or tryptophan. D genes are given only for firm matches. Some rows have no size entry. The others give once, few or many, or a class for an expanded clone.

D | J | size | V | CDR3 | DNA
TRBD1 | TRBJ2-7 | - | TRBV28 | CASSGPGQGPYEQYF | TGTGCCAGCAGTGGGCCCGGACAGGGTCCCTACGAGCAGTACTTC
- | TRBJ2-1 | - | TRBV29-1 | CSFDRKPYNEQFF | TGCAGCTTTGACAGAAAACCCTACAATGAGCAGTTCTTC
- | TRBJ1-4 | - | TRBV29-1 | CSVEGGSEKLFF | TGCAGCGTTGAGGGGGGGAGTGAAAAACTGTTTTTT
- | TRBJ2-1 | - | TRBV5-4 | CASSLGGKGGDYNEQFF | TGTGCCAGCAGCTTGGGGGGTAAGGGGGGGGACTACAATGAGCAGTTCTTC
TRBD1 | TRBJ2-1 | - | TRBV7-3 | CASSSSRDREQFF | TGTGCCAGCAGTTCTTCCCGGGACAGGGAGCAGTTCTTC
TRBD1 | TRBJ1-5 | - | TRBV7-2 | CASSLAFWGTGGASNQPQHF | TGTGCCAGCAGCTTAGCTTTTTGGGGGACAGGGGGCGCGAGCAATCAGCCCCAGCATTTT
TRBD1 | TRBJ2-2 | - | TRBV2 | CASTDRGRGAGELFF | TGTGCCAGCACCGACAGGGGGCGAGGCGCCGGGGAGCTGTTTTTT
- | TRBJ1-4 | few | TRBV18 | CASSPRDGGTEKLFF | TGTGCCAGCTCACCAAGGGACGGAGGGACTGAAAAACTGTTTTTT
- | TRBJ1-1 | - | TRBV5-6 | CASSQQGDTEAFF | TGTGCCAGCTCGCAACAGGGAGACACTGAAGCTTTCTTT
- | TRBJ2-3 | - | TRBV4-3 | CASSQVVRGTDTQYF | TGCGCCAGCAGCCAAGTCGTCCGAGGCACAGATACGCAGTATTTT
TRBD2 | TRBJ2-1 | - | TRBV5-4 | CASNLGTSGGNEQFF | TGTGCCAGCAACCTGGGGACTAGCGGAGGGAATGAGCAGTTCTTC
- | TRBJ1-6 | few | TRBV19 | CASSILLPLLRTAINSPLHF | TGTGCCAGTAGTATATTACTCCCACTCCTCCGGACAGCTATTAATTCACCCCTCCACTTT
- | TRBJ1-2 | - | TRBV5-6 | CASSLPLTNYGYTF | TGTGCCAGCAGCTTGCCCCTTACTAACTATGGCTACACCTTC
- | TRBJ1-1 | - | TRBV25-1 | CASSESGILDTEAFF | TGTGCCAGCAGTGAATCAGGGATTTTGGACACTGAAGCTTTCTTT
TRBD1 | TRBJ2-3 | - | TRBV5-4 | CASSYGQASTDTQYF | TGTGCCAGCAGCTACGGACAGGCGAGCACAGATACGCAGTATTTT
- | TRBJ1-1 | - | TRBV7-3 | CASSSREGTEAFF | TGTGCCAGCAGCTCCAGGGAGGGCACTGAAGCTTTCTTT
- | TRBJ1-2 | - | TRBV5-4 | CASGNRVGYTF | TGTGCCAGCGGCAACAGGGTTGGCTACACCTTC
- | TRBJ1-1 | - | TRBV18 | CASSPSQGSGTEAFF | TGTGCCAGCTCACCATCTCAGGGGTCGGGCACTGAAGCTTTCTTT
- | TRBJ1-1 | - | TRBV5-4 | CASSLVTAPTEAFF | TGTGCCAGCAGCTTGGTGACAGCCCCGACTGAAGCTTTCTTT
TRBD1 | TRBJ1-1 | - | TRBV18 | CASSRGQQGTGDTEAFF | TGTGCCAGCTCACGAGGACAACAGGGGACTGGTGACACTGAAGCTTTCTTT
- | TRBJ1-4 | - | TRBV2 | CASSVDTGGGEKLFF | TGTGCCAGCAGTGTAGACACCGGGGGAGGCGAAAAACTGTTTTTT
- | TRBJ1-6 | - | TRBV14 | CASSQEGNGRQPHF | TGTGCCAGCAGCCAAGAGGGGAACGGGAGACAGCCCCACTTT
- | TRBJ1-2 | - | TRBV6-6 | CASRVGTNYGYTF | TGTGCCAGCAGGGTCGGGACAAACTATGGCTACACCTTC
- | TRBJ2-7 | - | TRBV7-9 | CASSLGSVVKEQYF | TGTGCCAGCAGCTTAGGGTCAGTGGTTAAAGAGCAGTACTTC
- | TRBJ2-3 | - | TRBV11-1 | CASSLAEGASTDTQYF | TGTGCCAGCAGCTTAGCGGAGGGGGCTAGCACAGATACGCAGTATTTT
TRBD1 | TRBJ2-7 | - | TRBV5-1 | CASSLNRDSHEQYF | TGCGCCAGCAGCCTTAACCGGGACAGCCACGAGCAGTACTTC
TRBD1 | TRBJ2-2 | many | TRBV4-3 | CASSHLPPLQGAIVRELFF | TGCGCCAGCAGCCACCTTCCGCCCCTACAGGGGGCGATTGTCCGGGAGCTGTTTTTT
TRBD1 | TRBJ1-2 | - | TRBV10-3 | CAIRDTRGPSQNGYTF | TGTGCCATCAGAGACACCAGGGGGCCAAGCCAAAATGGCTACACCTTC
TRBD2 | TRBJ2-5 | once | TRBV7-9 | CASSQGLGPPRDQYF | TGTGCCAGCAGCCAGGGACTAGGCCCTCCCAGAGACCAGTACTTC
TRBD1 | TRBJ1-2 | - | TRBV25-1 | CASRTGGSGYTF | TGTGCCAGCAGGACAGGGGGTAGTGGCTACACCTTC
TRBD2 | TRBJ2-3 | - | TRBV6-4 | CASSTLAGGVDTQYF | TGTGCCAGCAGCACACTAGCGGGCGGAGTAGATACGCAGTATTTT
- | TRBJ1-1 | - | TRBV18 | CASSPPGRGHTEAFF | TGTGCCAGCTCACCACCGGGCAGGGGTCACACTGAAGCTTTCTTT
- | TRBJ2-7 | - | TRBV11-2 | CASSSHRERDAAYEQYF | TGTGCCAGCAGCTCCCACAGGGAAAGGGACGCGGCCTACGAGCAGTACTTC
- | TRBJ1-6 | - | TRBV18 | CASSRDNSPLHF | TGTGCCAGCTCACGAGACAACTCACCCCTCCACTTT
- | TRBJ1-2 | few | TRBV6-5 | CASSRSGGRDGYTF | TGTGCCAGCAGTCGCTCCGGGGGTCGGGATGGCTACACCTTC
- | TRBJ2-6 | - | TRBV28 | CASSLWGDSGANVLTF | TGTGCCAGCAGTTTATGGGGCGACTCTGGGGCCAACGTCCTGACTTTC
TRBD1 | TRBJ1-6 | - | TRBV2 | CASSAGQGNNSPLHF | TGTGCCAGCAGTGCGGGACAGGGTAATAATTCACCCCTCCACTTT
- | TRBJ1-4 | once | TRBV18 | CASSPPSSEREKLFF | TGTGCCAGCTCACCACCGTCCTCGGAGAGGGAAAAACTGTTTTTT
- | TRBJ1-2 | - | TRBV2 | CASSGPGATRGTDGYTF | TGTGCCAGCAGTGGGCCAGGCGCCACCCGGGGAACCGATGGCTACACCTTC
TRBD2 | TRBJ2-2 | - | TRBV7-3 | CASSLTPGLAANTGELFF | TGTGCCAGCAGCTTAACCCCCGGACTAGCCGCGAACACCGGGGAGCTGTTTTTT
TRBD1 | TRBJ2-7 | - | TRBV9 | CASSVLPGQVVYEQYF | TGTGCCAGCAGCGTACTTCCGGGACAGGTAGTCTACGAGCAGTACTTC
- | TRBJ1-2 | - | TRBV27 | CASSTGGSVYGYTF | TGTGCCAGCAGCACTGGAGGCAGCGTCTATGGCTACACCTTC
TRBD1 | TRBJ2-7 | - | TRBV7-9 | CASSLGQGFYEQYF | TGTGCCAGCAGCCTCGGACAGGGTTTTTACGAGCAGTACTTC
- | TRBJ1-2 | few | TRBV2 | CASSGQRGQGYTF | TGTGCCAGCAGTGGACAACGAGGGCAAGGCTACACCTTC
TRBD1 | TRBJ1-1 | - | TRBV4-1 | CASRIPGQGREAFF | TGCGCCAGCAGAATCCCGGGACAGGGACGTGAAGCTTTCTTT
- | TRBJ1-1 | - | TRBV5-5 | CASSLMGGPNTEAFF | TGTGCCAGCAGCTTGATGGGCGGGCCAAACACTGAAGCTTTCTTT
- | TRBJ2-7 | - | TRBV2 | CASSDIHQDNYEQYF | TGTGCCAGCAGTGACATCCATCAGGACAACTACGAGCAGTACTTC
TRBD2 | TRBJ2-7 | - | TRBV4-1 | CASSLRLAEYEQYF | TGCGCCAGCAGCCTTCGCCTAGCGGAGTACGAGCAGTACTTC
TRBD2 | TRBJ2-5 | - | TRBV19 | CATAGGLRETQYF | TGTGCCACCGCGGGGGGGCTGAGAGAGACCCAGTACTTC
TRBD1 | TRBJ1-6 | - | TRBV6-5 | CASSYRDSVNSPLHF | TGTGCCAGCAGTTACCGGGACAGTGTTAATTCACCCCTCCACTTT
- | TRBJ1-2 | - | TRBV28 | CASSIPGYGYTF | TGTGCCAGCAGTATTCCGGGATATGGCTACACCTTC
- | TRBJ2-7 | once | TRBV4-1 | CASSQAETAHYEQYF | TGCGCCAGCAGCCAAGCGGAGACGGCCCACTACGAGCAGTACTTC